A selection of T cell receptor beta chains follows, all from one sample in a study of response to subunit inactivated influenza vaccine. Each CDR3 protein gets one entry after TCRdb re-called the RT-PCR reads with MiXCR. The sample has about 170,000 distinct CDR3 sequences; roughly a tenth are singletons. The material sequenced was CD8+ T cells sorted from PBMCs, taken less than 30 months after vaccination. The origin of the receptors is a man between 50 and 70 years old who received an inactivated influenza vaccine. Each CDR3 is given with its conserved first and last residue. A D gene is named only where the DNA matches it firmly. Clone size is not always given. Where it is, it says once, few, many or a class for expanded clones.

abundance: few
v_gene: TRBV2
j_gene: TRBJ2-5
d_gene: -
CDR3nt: TGTGCCAGCAGAGCCCCTTATGGTGGAGAGACCCAGTACTTC
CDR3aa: CASRAPYGGETQYF

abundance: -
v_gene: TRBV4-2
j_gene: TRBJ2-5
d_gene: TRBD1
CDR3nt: TGTGCCAGCAGCCGAGGGACAGGGGTAGAGACCCAGTACTTC
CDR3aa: CASSRGTGVETQYF

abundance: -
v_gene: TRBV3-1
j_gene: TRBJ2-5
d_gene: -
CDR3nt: TGTGCCAGCAGCCAGGTCGTATTGTTCGAGACCCAGTACTTC
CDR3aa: CASSQVVLFETQYF

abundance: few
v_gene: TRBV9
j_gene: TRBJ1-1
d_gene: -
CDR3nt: TGTGCCAGCAGCGGACTAAACACTGAAGCTTTCTTT
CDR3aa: CASSGLNTEAFF

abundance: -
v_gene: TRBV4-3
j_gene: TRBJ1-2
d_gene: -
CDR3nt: TGCGCCAGCAGCCAAGATCTCGGCAGGGAGGACTATGGCTACACCTTC
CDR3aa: CASSQDLGREDYGYTF

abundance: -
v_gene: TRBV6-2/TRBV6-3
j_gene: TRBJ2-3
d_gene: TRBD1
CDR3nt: TGTGCCAGCAGCCTTTCGACAGGGGCAGATACGCAGTATTTT
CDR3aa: CASSLSTGADTQYF

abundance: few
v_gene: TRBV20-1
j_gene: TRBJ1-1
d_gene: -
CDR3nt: TGCAGTGCTAGATCCCTTACAAGGGGCACTGAAGCTTTCTTT
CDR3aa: CSARSLTRGTEAFF

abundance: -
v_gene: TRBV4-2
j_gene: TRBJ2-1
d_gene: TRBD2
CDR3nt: TGTGCCAGCAGCCAAGAGTGGCTAGCGGGGCACAATGAGCAGTTCTTC
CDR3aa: CASSQEWLAGHNEQFF

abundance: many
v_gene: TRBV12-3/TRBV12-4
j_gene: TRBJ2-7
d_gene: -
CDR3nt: TGTGCCAGCAGGCTGGGGACCCGACGGGGCGAGCAGTACTTC
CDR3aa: CASRLGTRRGEQYF

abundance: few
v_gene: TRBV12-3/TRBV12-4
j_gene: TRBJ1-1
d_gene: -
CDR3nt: TGTGCCAGCGGCAACTATGAAGCTTTCTTT
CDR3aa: CASGNYEAFF

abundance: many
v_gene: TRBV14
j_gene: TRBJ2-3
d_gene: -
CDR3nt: TGTGCCAGCAGCCAAGAGAACTACCGACCCACAGATACGCAGTATTTT
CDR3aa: CASSQENYRPTDTQYF

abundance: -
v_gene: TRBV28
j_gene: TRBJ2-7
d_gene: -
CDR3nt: TGTGCCAGCAGTTTATCGCAAGGGAGCGAGCAGTACTTC
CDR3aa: CASSLSQGSEQYF

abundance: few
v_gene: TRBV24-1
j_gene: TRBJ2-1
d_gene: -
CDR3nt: TGTGCCACCAGTGATTTTCACGGGATGGATGAGCAGTTCTTC
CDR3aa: CATSDFHGMDEQFF

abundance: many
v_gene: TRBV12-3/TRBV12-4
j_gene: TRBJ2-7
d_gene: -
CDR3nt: TGTGCCAGCAGTGAAGCGGGCGACTCCTACGAGCAGTACTTC
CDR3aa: CASSEAGDSYEQYF

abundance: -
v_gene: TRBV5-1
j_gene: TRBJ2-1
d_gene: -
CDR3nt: TGCGCCAGCAGCTTGAGAGGGCCCGATGAGCAGTTCTTC
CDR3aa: CASSLRGPDEQFF

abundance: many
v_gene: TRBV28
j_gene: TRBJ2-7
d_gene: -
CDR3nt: TGTGCCAGCAGCCCCGTTTGGCAGGGACACGAGCAGTACTTC
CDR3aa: CASSPVWQGHEQYF

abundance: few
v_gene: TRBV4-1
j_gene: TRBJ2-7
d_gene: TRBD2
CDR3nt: TGCGCCAGCAGCCAAGGAGGGCTAGCTAGCGGTCCCTACGAGCAGTACTTC
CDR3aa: CASSQGGLASGPYEQYF

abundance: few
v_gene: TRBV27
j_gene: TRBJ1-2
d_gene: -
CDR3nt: TGTGCCAGCAGTTTATCGGGGGGCCGGGGCTACACCTTC
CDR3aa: CASSLSGGRGYTF

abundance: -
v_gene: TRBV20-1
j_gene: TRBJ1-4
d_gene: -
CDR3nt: TGCAGTGCTAGAGATGACAGGAATGAAAAACTGTTTTTT
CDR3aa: CSARDDRNEKLFF

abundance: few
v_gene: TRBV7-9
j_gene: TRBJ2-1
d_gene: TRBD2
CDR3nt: TGTGCCAGCAGCATAAGCGGGGGGGCCTCAGTTGAGCAGTTCTTC
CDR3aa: CASSISGGASVEQFF

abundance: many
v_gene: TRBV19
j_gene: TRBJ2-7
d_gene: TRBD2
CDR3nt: TGTGCCAGTAGCCGGACTAGCGGGACGGCCTACGAGCAGTACTTC
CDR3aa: CASSRTSGTAYEQYF

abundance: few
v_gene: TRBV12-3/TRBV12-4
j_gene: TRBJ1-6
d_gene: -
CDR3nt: TGTGCCAGCAGTTTAGCGCTTCCAGGGGACTATAATTCACCCCTCCACTTT
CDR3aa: CASSLALPGDYNSPLHF

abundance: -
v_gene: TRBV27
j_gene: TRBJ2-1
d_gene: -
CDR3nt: TGTGCCAGCAGTGGGGGGACAGCTTCCTACAATGAGCAGTTCTTC
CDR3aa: CASSGGTASYNEQFF

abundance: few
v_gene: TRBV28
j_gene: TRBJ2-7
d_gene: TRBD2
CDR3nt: TGTGCCAGCACCCCTACTAGCGTCAGGGATATCGAGCAGTACTTC
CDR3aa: CASTPTSVRDIEQYF

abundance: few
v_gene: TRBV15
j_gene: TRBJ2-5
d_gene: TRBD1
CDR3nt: TGTGCCACCAGCAGAGGACAGGGGGCAGAGACCCAGTACTTC
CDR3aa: CATSRGQGAETQYF

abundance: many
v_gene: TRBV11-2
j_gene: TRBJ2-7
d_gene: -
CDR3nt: TGTGCCAGCAGCTTTCAAGCCTACGAGCAGTACTTC
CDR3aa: CASSFQAYEQYF

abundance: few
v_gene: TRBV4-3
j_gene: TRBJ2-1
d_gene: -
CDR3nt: TGCGCCAGCAGCCAAGCACGGTTAGCGGTGGACAATGAGCAGTTCTTC
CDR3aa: CASSQARLAVDNEQFF

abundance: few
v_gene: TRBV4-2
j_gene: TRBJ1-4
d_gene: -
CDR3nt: TGTGCCAGCAGCCAAGAGGCGGCCGATGATAATGAAAAACTGTTTTTT
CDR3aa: CASSQEAADDNEKLFF

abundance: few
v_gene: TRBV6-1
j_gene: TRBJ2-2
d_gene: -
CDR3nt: TGTGCCAGCAGTGACAGGATCGACACCGGGGAGCTGTTTTTT
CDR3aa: CASSDRIDTGELFF

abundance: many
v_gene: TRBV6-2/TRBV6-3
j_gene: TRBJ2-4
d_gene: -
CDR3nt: TGTGCCAGCAGTTACTCGACTTCGCGAGTCAGCATTCAGTACTTC
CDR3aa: CASSYSTSRVSIQYF

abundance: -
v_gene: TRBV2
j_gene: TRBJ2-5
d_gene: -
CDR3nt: TGTGCCACGAGTGGGGGTAGAGGGCTTCAAGAGACCCAGTACTTC
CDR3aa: CATSGGRGLQETQYF

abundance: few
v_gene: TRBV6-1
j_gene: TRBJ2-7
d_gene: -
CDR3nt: TGTGCCAGCAGTGAAGTGGGCACCTACGAGCAGTACTTC
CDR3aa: CASSEVGTYEQYF

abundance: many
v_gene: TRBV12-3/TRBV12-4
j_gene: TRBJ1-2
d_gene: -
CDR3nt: TGTGCCAGCAGTTTTTCTCCCGGGGGGCTGATCTATGGCTACACCTTC
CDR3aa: CASSFSPGGLIYGYTF

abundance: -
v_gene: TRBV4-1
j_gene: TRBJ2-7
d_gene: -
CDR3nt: TGCGCCAGCAGCCATGATCTTAGTCCCCTTGAGCAGTACTTC
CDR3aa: CASSHDLSPLEQYF

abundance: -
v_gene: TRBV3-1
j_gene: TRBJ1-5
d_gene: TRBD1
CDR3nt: TGTGCCAGCAGCCAAGAAGGACAGGGGGATCAGCCCCAGCATTTT
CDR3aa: CASSQEGQGDQPQHF

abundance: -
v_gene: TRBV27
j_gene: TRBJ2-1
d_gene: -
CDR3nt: TGTGCCAGCAGTTTCGTGACCTCCTACAATGAGCAGTTCTTC
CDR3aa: CASSFVTSYNEQFF

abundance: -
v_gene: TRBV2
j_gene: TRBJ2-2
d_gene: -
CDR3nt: TGTGCCAGCAGTGAATCAGCGACAGTATCGAACACCGGGGAGCTGTTTTTT
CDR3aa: CASSESATVSNTGELFF

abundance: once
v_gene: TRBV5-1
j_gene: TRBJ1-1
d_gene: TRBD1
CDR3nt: TGCGCCAGCAGCTTGGGACAGGGGGCAACAACTGAAGCTTTCTTT
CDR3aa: CASSLGQGATTEAFF

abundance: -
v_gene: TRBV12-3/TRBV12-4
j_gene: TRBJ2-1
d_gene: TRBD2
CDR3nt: TGTGCCAGCAGTGCCCGACTAGCGGGGGAGTTATATGAGCAGTTCTTC
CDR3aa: CASSARLAGELYEQFF

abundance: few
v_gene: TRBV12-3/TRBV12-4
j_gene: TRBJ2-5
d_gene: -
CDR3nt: TGTGCCAGCAGTTTACTGGCGGTCCAAGAGACCCAGTACTTC
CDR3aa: CASSLLAVQETQYF

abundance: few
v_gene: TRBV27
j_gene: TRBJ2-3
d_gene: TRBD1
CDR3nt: TGTGCCAGCAGTTTATTTACCCGGGACAGGGGAAGGGCAGATACGCAGTATTTT
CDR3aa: CASSLFTRDRGRADTQYF

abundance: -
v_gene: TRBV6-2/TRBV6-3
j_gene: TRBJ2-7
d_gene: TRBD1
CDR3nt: TGTGCCAGCAGTTATGGGACAGTCTACGAGCAGTACTTC
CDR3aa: CASSYGTVYEQYF

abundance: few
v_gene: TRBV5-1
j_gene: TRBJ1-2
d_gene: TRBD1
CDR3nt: TGCGCCAGCAGCCCCTACGCAGGGGGGGATAATGGCTACACCTTC
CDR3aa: CASSPYAGGDNGYTF

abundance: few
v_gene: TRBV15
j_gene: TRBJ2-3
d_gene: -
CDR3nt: TGTGCCACCAGCAGAGATCCCAGGCGTTTTGGAAACACAGATACGCAGTATTTT
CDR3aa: CATSRDPRRFGNTDTQYF

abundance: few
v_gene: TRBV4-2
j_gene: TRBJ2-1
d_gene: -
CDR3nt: TGTGCCAGCAGCCAGACTCTAGGATTCCCCTACAATGAGCAGTTCTTC
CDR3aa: CASSQTLGFPYNEQFF

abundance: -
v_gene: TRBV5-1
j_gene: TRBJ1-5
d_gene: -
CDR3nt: TGCGCCCAAGGGGCCGAGGACGGGAATCAGCCCCAGCATTTT
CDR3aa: CAQGAEDGNQPQHF